The 10 T cell receptor beta chains reported below all come from one sample, sequenced in a study of blood T cell repertoires in COVID-19. The table came from immunoSEQ multiplex PCR; TCRdb's copy has only in-frame clones and leaves some out. The table lists tens of thousands of clones, around 81% of them singletons. Sequencing was performed on peripheral blood. Receptor source: a human donor in a cohort sampled during active COVID-19.

The chain recombines TRBV3-1 (or the pseudogene TRBV3-2) with TRBJ2-7, with D perhaps TRBD2 (5 bases). CDR3 size: 16 residues. Germline lookup yields CDR1 LGHDT and CDR2 YNNKEL (reference sequence). V lost 0 bases and J 0 bases, leaving 12 bases between the germline ends. The CDR3 is CASSQDVTGSSYEQYF. The CDR3 region has the DNA TGTGCCAGCAGCCAAGATGTCACGGGGAGCTCCTACGAGCAGTACTTC.

This sequence joins TRBV28 and TRBJ1-4; TRBD1 matches 8 bases. J was trimmed by 8 bases and V by 3 bases; bases with no gene match: 8. Germline V lookup: CDR1 MDHEN, CDR2 SYDVKM. The CDR3 contains 15 residues. CDR3 loop: CASSFRTGSREKLFF. Here the CDR3 DNA reads TGTGCCAGCAGTTTTCGGACAGGGTCGCGAGAAAAACTGTTTTTT. The whole variable domain, remainder taken from reference TRBV28 and TRBJ1-4, is DVKVTQSSRYLVKRTGEKVFLECVQDMDHENMFWYRQDPGLGLRLIYFSYDVKMKEKGDIPEGYSVSREKKERFSLILESASTNQTSMYLCASSFRTGSREKLFFGSGTQLSVL.

The gene calls are TRBV9 and TRBJ1-2; TRBD1 is a possible D gene (6 bases). The CDR3 has 13 residues. Germline V lookup: CDR1 SGDLS, CDR2 YYNGEE. Trimming shortened V by 6 bases and J by 8 bases, and 17 bases separated the two germline ends. CDR3 in DNA: TGTGCCAGCACCCTCGGGGGGCAGAGCGGCTACACCTTC. Translating gives CASTLGGQSGYTF.

The J gene is TRBJ2-7, the V gene TRBV19; 9 nucleotides match TRBD1. The CDR3 totals 13 residues. The trim removed 8 bases at V and 1 base at J, leaving 3 bases unmatched. Per the germline V gene, CDR1 is LNHDA and CDR2 is SQIVND (reference sequence). The CDR3 loop is CASAGTGSYEQYF. DNA of the CDR3: TGTGCCAGTGCCGGGACAGGGTCCTACGAGCAGTACTTC.

The chain has TRBV6-1 and TRBJ2-3; 8 positions match TRBD2. Germline trimming cut 2 bases from V and 1 base from J; bases unmatched to any gene: 8. In germline, CDR1 is MNHNS, CDR2 SASEGT. The CDR3 consists of 17 residues. The CDR3: CASSELGFSGGTDTQYF. Here the CDR3 DNA reads TGTGCCAGCAGTGAACTTGGGTTTAGCGGGGGCACAGATACGCAGTATTTT.

The chain links TRBV6-4 to TRBJ2-1, with D perhaps matching TRBD2 (5 bases). This CDR3 spans 13 amino acids. CDR1 is MRHNA, CDR2 SNTAGT, per germline. V lost 4 bases and J 4 bases, leaving 8 bases between the germline ends. The CDR3 DNA is TGTGCCAGCAGTGCCGACTATTACAATGAGCAGTTCTTC. It yields the protein CASSADYYNEQFF.

This clone has just a few counts. The CDR3 DNA sequence: TGTGCCAGCAGCCAAGATCAGGGGACAGGGGGCAATGAGCAGTTCTTC. It codes for CASSQDQGTGGNEQFF. This chain joins TRBV4-2 and TRBJ2-1; 11 nucleotides match TRBD1. Unmatched junction bases numbered 4, after V lost 0 bases and J lost 6 bases. Germline V CDR1 and CDR2: LGHNA, YNFKEQ. This CDR3 contains 16 residues.

V and J are TRBV6-5 and TRBJ1-4; TRBD1 matches at 7 bases. The CDR3 consists of 13 residues. Germline V CDR1 and CDR2: MNHEY, SVGAGI. The junction had 6 bases not matched to a gene; V was cut back by 8 bases and J by 6 bases. CDR3 sequence: CASQLGTDEKLFF. The CDR3 DNA reads as TGTGCCAGCCAGCTCGGGACAGATGAAAAACTGTTTTTT.

This rearrangement joins TRBV12-3 or TRBV12-4 to TRBJ1-1, with D hard to call. Deletions cut 8 bases from V and 6 bases from J, with 13 bases between. The CDR3 is 12 amino acids. Written as DNA, the CDR3 is TGTGCCAGCTCGCGGACCGGGGCTGAAGCTTTCTTT. Protein sequence: CASSRTGAEAFF.

The gene calls are TRBV7-2 and TRBJ1-2; no reliable D call. CDR1 is SGHTA, CDR2 FQGNSA, per germline. Trimming left V 3 bases short and J 2 bases short, with 4 bases between. The CDR3 totals 12 residues. This CDR3 reads CASSFPNYGYTF. Here the CDR3 DNA reads TGTGCCAGCAGCTTTCCGAACTATGGCTACACCTTC.